A single sample gave rise to the 15 T cell receptor beta chains below, sequenced in a study of control samples from healthy donors and cancer patients. TCRdb's table, derived via immunoSEQ multiplex PCR, lists solely in-frame clones and lacks some. The table includes roughly 100,000 clones, about four fifths detected once. The sequenced material came from blood. Receptors were obtained from a woman in her fifties or sixties in good health.

J is TRBJ2-3 and V is TRBV7-3, with D unclear. This CDR3 comprises 15 residues. Germline CDR1 reads SGHTA; CDR2 reads FQGTGA. Trimming left V 0 bases short and J 3 bases short, with 10 bases between. The CDR3 is CASSLTAQRTDTQYF. CDR3 DNA sequence: TGTGCCAGCAGCTTAACGGCCCAAAGGACAGATACGCAGTATTTT.

The chain links TRBV6-5 to TRBJ2-1; 7 nucleotides align to TRBD2. After removal of 7 bases from V and 3 bases from J, the junction contained 6 bases not matched to a gene. This CDR3 comprises 14 residues. Germline CDR1 and CDR2: MNHEY and SVGAGI. The CDR3 region is CASNSGSLYNEQFF. The DNA for the CDR3 is TGTGCCAGCAATAGCGGGTCCCTCTACAATGAGCAGTTCTTC.

In its sample, this clone was seen once. The chain employs TRBV19 and TRBJ2-5, with TRBD2 matching over 11 bases. The junction had 7 bases not matched to a gene; V was cut back by 5 bases and J by 2 bases. Per germline, CDR1 LNHDA and CDR2 SQIVND (reference sequence). The CDR3 is 16 residues long. The CDR3 nucleotides read TGTGCCAGTAGTGGGAGGGGACTAGCGGCTCAAGAGACCCAGTACTTC. As protein: CASSGRGLAAQETQYF.

The chain links TRBV2 to TRBJ1-2; D call uncertain. The CDR3 is 10 residues long. Trimming pared 9 bases from V and 7 bases from J, leaving 9 bases between. The germline V gene encodes CDR1 SNHLY and CDR2 FYNNEI. Here the CDR3 reads CASLTTGYTF. CDR3 sequence (DNA): TGTGCCAGTTTAACCACTGGCTACACCTTC.

The chain is built from TRBV28 and TRBJ1-2; the D is unclear. V lost 8 bases to trimming and J lost 6 bases, with 13 bases between them. The germline CDR1 and CDR2 sequences are MDHEN and SYDVKM. The CDR3 has 12 amino acids. The CDR3 spells CASGTRENGYTF. The CDR3 DNA follows: TGTGCCAGCGGAACCCGGGAAAATGGCTACACCTTC.

CDR3 in DNA: TGTGCCAGCAGCTTCAGGTGGCCCAATGAAAAACTGTTTTTT. Translated: CASSFRWPNEKLFF. The chain is built from TRBV21-1 and TRBJ1-4; the D call of TRBD1 is as the table states it, not checked on the DNA. TRBV21-1 is recorded as a pseudogene. CDR3 size: 14 residues.

The chain recombines TRBV6-5 with TRBJ2-1; 8 bases map to TRBD2. Trimming cost V 6 bases and J 4 bases; bases outside gene matches: 8. Germline CDR1 MNHEY, CDR2 SVGAGI. This CDR3 is 15 amino acids long. The CDR3 loop is CASSPAGGEYNEQFF. CDR3 nucleotides: TGTGCCAGCAGCCCGGCCGGGGGGGAGTACAATGAGCAGTTCTTC.

This clone was observed a handful of times. The chain has TRBV7-9 and TRBJ2-1; D is undetermined. Trimming shortened V by 5 bases and J by 7 bases, and 18 bases separated the two germline ends. The CDR3 is 15 amino acids. Germline CDR1 and CDR2: SEHNR and FQNEAQ (reference sequence). In DNA form, the CDR3 reads TGTGCCAGCAGCCCCACTCTGAGAGGAAGAAATGAGCAGTTCTTC. It specifies CASSPTLRGRNEQFF.

In the case of this clone: This specimen includes other DNA sequences encoding the same CDR3. The gene calls are TRBV4-1 and TRBJ2-2; 7 bases agree with TRBD1. The V and J ends lost 2 bases and 6 bases, in that order; junction bases with no gene match: 6. Germline V lookup: CDR1 MGHRA, CDR2 YSYEKL. CDR3 length equals 15 residues. This chain's CDR3 is CASSQRDRESGELFF. The CDR3 region has the DNA TGCGCCAGCAGCCAACGAGACAGGGAGTCCGGGGAGCTGTTTTTT.

There are a few counts of this clone. V gene TRBV4-3 combines with J gene TRBJ1-3, with TRBD1 matching over 11 bases. This CDR3 is 17 amino acids long. Germline assignment: CDR1 LGHNA and CDR2 YSLEER. Trimming cost V 0 bases and J 4 bases; bases outside gene matches: 5. In DNA form, the CDR3 reads TGCGCCAGCAGCCAAGATCTAGGGGACAGGGGGGGAAACACCATATATTTT. This sequence encodes CASSQDLGDRGGNTIYF.

This chain links TRBV9 with TRBJ2-7, with D unresolved. Germline CDR1 reads SGDLS; CDR2 reads YYNGEE. The V gene lost 1 base and the J gene lost 1 base, with 12 bases spanning the gap. This CDR3 is built from 15 residues. The CDR3 spells CASSVRGEGSYEQYF. As DNA, the CDR3 is TGTGCCAGCAGCGTACGTGGGGAAGGATCCTACGAGCAGTACTTC.

This CDR3 reads CASSYTGGNTEAFF. CDR3 DNA sequence: TGTGCCAGCAGTTATACAGGGGGAAACACTGAAGCTTTCTTT. This sequence joins TRBV6-2 or TRBV6-3 and TRBJ1-1, with TRBD1 matching 8 bases. The CDR3 has 14 residues. Germline values: CDR1 MNHEY, CDR2 SVGEGT. The junction had 2 bases not matched to a gene; V was cut back by 3 bases and J by 2 bases.

This chain uses TRBV28 with TRBJ2-5; TRBD1 might be the D (6 bases). CDR3 length: 17 amino acids. Germline V CDR1 and CDR2: MDHEN, SYDVKM. V was clipped by 4 bases and J by 1 base, with 19 bases between them. CDR3 nucleotide sequence: TGTGCCAGCAGTTCATCATGGCAGGGGAAGTCCCAAGAGACCCAGTACTTC. It yields the protein CASSSSWQGKSQETQYF.

This clone was seen more than once but under ten times. The junction differs from germline at one of its ends, possibly a read error. V and J are TRBV2 and TRBJ2-1; TRBD2 might be the D (5 bases). The length of the CDR3 is 15 residues. The germline CDR1 and CDR2 sequences are SNHLY and FYNNEI. In nucleotides, the CDR3 is TGTGCCAGCAGCGAAGATCGGGAAAGGGACAATGAGCAGTTCTTC. This sequence encodes CASSEDRERDNEQFF. Full variable domain (remainder filled in from reference TRBV2 and TRBJ2-1): EPEVTQTPSHQVTQMGQEVILRCVPISNHLYFYWYRQILGQKVEFLVSFYNNEISEKSEIFDDQFSVERPDGSNFTLKIRSTKLEDSAMYFCASSEDRERDNEQFFGPGTRLTVL.

V is TRBV12-3 or TRBV12-4 and J is TRBJ2-5; the D gene could be TRBD1 or TRBD2 (5 bases each). CDR3 length equals 13 residues. Trimming left V 4 bases short and J 2 bases short, with 8 bases between. CDR3 in DNA: TGTGCCAGCAGTTGGGGGAGTCAAGAGACCCAGTACTTC. Encoded protein: CASSWGSQETQYF.